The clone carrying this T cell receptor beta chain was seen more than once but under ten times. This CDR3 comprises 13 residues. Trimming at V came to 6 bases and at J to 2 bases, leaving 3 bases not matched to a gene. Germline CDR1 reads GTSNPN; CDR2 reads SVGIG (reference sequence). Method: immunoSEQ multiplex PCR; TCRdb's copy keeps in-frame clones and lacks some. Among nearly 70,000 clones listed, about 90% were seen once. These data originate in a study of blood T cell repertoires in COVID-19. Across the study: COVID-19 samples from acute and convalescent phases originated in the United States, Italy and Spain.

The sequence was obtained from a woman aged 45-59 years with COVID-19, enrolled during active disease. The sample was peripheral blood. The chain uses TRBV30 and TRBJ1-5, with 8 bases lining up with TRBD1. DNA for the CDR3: TGTGCCTGTTCAGGGGGCGGCAATCAGCCCCAGCATTTT. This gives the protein CACSGGGNQPQHF.